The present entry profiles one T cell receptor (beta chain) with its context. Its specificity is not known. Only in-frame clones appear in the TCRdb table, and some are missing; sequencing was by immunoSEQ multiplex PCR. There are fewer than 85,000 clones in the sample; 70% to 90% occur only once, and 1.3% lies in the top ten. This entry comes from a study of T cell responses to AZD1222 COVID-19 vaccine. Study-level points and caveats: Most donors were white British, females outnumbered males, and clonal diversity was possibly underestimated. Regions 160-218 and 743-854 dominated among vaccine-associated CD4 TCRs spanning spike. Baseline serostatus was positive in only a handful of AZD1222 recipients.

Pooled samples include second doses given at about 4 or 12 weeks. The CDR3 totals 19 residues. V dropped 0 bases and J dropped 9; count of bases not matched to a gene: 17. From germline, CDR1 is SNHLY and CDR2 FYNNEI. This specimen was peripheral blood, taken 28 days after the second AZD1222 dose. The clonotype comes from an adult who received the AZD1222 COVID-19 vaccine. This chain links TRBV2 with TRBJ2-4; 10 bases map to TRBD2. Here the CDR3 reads CASSEARVAGGSAGSIQYF. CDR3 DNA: TGTGCCAGCAGTGAAGCGCGGGTAGCGGGAGGCTCTGCCGGGTCCATTCAGTACTTC.